These T cell receptor beta chains were read from a single sample in a study of response to subunit inactivated influenza vaccine. TCRdb recomputed calls from the RT-PCR reads with MiXCR, one row per CDR3 protein. The table includes about 780,000 distinct CDR3 sequences, around 18% detected once. Source: PBMCs from blood, taken around 5 days after vaccination. These receptors originate from a middle-aged man who received an inactivated influenza vaccine. Both conserved end residues are trimmed from each CDR3.

j_call,v_call,cdr3_aa
TRBJ1-5,TRBV18,ASSPSRGGNQPQH
TRBJ2-3,TRBV28,ASSLLTSESDTQY
TRBJ1-1,TRBV25-1,ASREYRNTEAF
TRBJ1-2,TRBV20-1,SARRTGQRYYGYT
TRBJ2-1,TRBV7-2,ASSPGTRSINEQF
TRBJ2-5,TRBV20-1,SANPGQTQETQY
TRBJ2-7,TRBV12-3/TRBV12-4,ASSLSGNSYEQY
TRBJ2-7,TRBV20-1,SARDLTGLLFYEQY
TRBJ2-1,TRBV15,ATSRELGGTSSYNEQF
TRBJ2-1,TRBV15,ATSREAVSYNEQF
TRBJ2-2,TRBV24-1,ATSRQGANTGELF
TRBJ2-7,TRBV11-2,ASSLVRWTSGSSYEQY
TRBJ2-5,TRBV11-1,ASSRKGRHVETQY
TRBJ1-1,TRBV7-9,SSSLGLDPLGAEAF
TRBJ2-1,TRBV3-1,ASSPETGWVINEQF
TRBJ2-1,TRBV6-2/TRBV6-3,ASTISGSTYNEQF
TRBJ2-1,TRBV7-7,ASSLASPFNNEQF
TRBJ2-3,TRBV7-9,ALGLGTDTQY
TRBJ1-1,TRBV4-2,ASSQDRKTTEAF
TRBJ2-1,TRBV4-3,ASSQGEDSYNEQF
TRBJ2-3,TRBV20-1,SARGQSGQGPLDTQY
TRBJ2-1,TRBV14,ASSQGHNNEQF
TRBJ2-2,TRBV7-2,ASSSGGRYTGELF
TRBJ1-1,TRBV25-1,ASSDPILDRVNTEAF
TRBJ2-7,TRBV7-8,ASSLIASGRVTTSEQY
TRBJ2-7,TRBV11-2,ASSLWTGDEQY
TRBJ2-5,TRBV15,ATSRAVAGAFVGETQY
TRBJ2-1,TRBV5-1,ASSLAVGTYNEQF
TRBJ2-7,TRBV6-1,ASRPDRGYEQY
TRBJ2-7,TRBV6-5,ASSYSMKTGQGREQY
TRBJ2-7,TRBV12-3/TRBV12-4,ASAHPGAAQY
TRBJ2-2,TRBV9,ASSAIPWGRGTGELF
TRBJ2-3,TRBV12-3/TRBV12-4,ASSADPIVPDTQY
TRBJ1-6,TRBV5-1,ASSLARGSSPLH
TRBJ2-2,TRBV30,AWSTGQGAGELF
TRBJ2-1,TRBV6-2/TRBV6-3,ASSSSSTWNEQF
TRBJ2-5,TRBV5-1,ASSLMGTRQETQY
TRBJ1-6,TRBV30,ASGLVDSPLH
TRBJ2-2,TRBV28,ASRVGTGELF
TRBJ2-3,TRBV5-1,ASSREFGTDTQY
TRBJ2-3,TRBV7-9,ASSRQTDTQY
TRBJ2-2,TRBV4-3,ASSQGYAGGRTGELF
TRBJ2-6,TRBV29-1,SVEINSGANVLT
TRBJ2-7,TRBV5-1,ASSLAAPTGEQY
TRBJ2-1,TRBV12-3/TRBV12-4,ASSLAGLRLHEQF
TRBJ1-2,TRBV29-1,SGHRNYGYT
TRBJ1-2,TRBV6-5,ASSYRGGAGYGYT
TRBJ2-7,TRBV15,ATSRDPNLEQY